Only a few counts were recorded for the clone carrying this T cell receptor beta chain. Its antigen remains unidentified. This entry comes from a study of beta chain features in type 1 diabetes. Study conclusions and caveats: When Type 1 diabetes patients were examined, their TCRB CDR3s proved moderately but significantly shorter in all four CD4+ subsets.

The CDR3 consists of 15 residues. The germline gives CDR1 SGDLS, CDR2 YYNGEE. V shed 4 bases and J shed 3 bases, with 16 bases lying between them. TCRB transcripts that were expressed got sequenced, as all of the isolated RNA had been reverse transcribed. Assay used: immunoSEQ multiplex PCR; TCRdb lists only in-frame clones, some missing. The table shows 250,000 to 300,000 clones, with about 24% occurring only once. This clonotype was obtained from a woman in her twenties or thirties with type 1 diabetes. The chain combines TRBV9 with TRBJ1-1; D is possibly TRBD1 (6 bases). Sequencing was done on a sample of naive CD4+ T cells from blood. CDR3 loop: CASSQTPYRDTEAFF. CDR3 nucleotide sequence: TGTGCCAGCAGCCAAACGCCCTACAGGGACACTGAAGCTTTCTTT.